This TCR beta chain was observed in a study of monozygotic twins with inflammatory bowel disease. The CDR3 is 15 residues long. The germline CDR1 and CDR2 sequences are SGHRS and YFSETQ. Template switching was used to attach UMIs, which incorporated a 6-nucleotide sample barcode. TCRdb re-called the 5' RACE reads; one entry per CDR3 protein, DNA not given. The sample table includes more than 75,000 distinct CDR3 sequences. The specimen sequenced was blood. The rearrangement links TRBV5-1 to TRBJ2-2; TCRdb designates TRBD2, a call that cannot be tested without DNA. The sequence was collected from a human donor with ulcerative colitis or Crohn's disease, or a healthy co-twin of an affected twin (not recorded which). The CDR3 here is CASSFSGTNTGELFF.